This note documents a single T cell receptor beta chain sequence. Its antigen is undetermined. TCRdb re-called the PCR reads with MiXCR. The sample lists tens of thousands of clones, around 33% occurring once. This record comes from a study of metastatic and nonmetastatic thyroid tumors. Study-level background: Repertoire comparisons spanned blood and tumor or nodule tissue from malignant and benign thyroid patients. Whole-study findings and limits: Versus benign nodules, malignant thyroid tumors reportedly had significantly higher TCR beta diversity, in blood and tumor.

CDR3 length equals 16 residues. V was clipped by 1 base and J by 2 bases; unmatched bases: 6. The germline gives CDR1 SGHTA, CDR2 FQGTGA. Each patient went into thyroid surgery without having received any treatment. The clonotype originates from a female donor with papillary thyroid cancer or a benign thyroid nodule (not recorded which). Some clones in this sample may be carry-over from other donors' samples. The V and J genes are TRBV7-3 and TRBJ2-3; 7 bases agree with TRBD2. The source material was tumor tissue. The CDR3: CASSLIPSGTTDTQYF. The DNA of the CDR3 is TGTGCCAGCAGCTTAATTCCTAGCGGTACCACAGATACGCAGTATTTT.